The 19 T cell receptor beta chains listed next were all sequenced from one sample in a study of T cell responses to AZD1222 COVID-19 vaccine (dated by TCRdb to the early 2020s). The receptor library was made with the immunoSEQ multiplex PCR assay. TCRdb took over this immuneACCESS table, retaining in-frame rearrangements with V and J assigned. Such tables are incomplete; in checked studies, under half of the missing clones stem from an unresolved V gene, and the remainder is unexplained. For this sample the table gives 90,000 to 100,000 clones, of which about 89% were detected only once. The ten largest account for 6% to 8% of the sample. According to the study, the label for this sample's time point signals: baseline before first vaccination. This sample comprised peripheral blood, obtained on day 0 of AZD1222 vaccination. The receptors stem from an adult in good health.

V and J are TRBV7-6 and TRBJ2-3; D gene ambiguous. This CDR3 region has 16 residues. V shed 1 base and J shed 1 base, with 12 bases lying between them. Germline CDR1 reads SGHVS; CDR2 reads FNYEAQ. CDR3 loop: CASSLELGQRTDTQYF. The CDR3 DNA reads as TGTGCCAGCAGCTTAGAATTAGGGCAGCGCACAGATACGCAGTATTTT.

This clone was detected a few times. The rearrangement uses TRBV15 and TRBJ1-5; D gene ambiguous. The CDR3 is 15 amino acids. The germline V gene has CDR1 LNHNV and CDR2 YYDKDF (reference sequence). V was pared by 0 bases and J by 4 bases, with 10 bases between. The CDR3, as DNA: TGTGCCACCAGCAGAGATACAGATTGGAATCAGCCCCAGCATTTT. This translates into CATSRDTDWNQPQHF.

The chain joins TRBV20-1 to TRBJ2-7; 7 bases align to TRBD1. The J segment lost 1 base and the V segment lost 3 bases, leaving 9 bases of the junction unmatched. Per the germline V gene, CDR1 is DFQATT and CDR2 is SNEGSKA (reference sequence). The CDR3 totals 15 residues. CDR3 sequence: CSASLPGDSSYEQYF. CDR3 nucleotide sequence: TGCAGTGCTAGTTTACCTGGGGACAGTTCCTACGAGCAGTACTTC.

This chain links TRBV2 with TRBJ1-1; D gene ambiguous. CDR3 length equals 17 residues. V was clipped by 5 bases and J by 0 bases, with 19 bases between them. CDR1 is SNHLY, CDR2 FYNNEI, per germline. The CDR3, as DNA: TGTGCCAGCAGTCGAACGGGAACTGCGAACGTGAACACTGAAGCTTTCTTT. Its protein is CASSRTGTANVNTEAFF.

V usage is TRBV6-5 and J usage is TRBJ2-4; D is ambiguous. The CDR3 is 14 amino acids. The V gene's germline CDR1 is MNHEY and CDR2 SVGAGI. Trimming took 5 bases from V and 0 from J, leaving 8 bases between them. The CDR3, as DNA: TGTGCCAGCAGTAGCGTGCTAGCCAAAAACATTCAGTACTTC. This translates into CASSSVLAKNIQYF.

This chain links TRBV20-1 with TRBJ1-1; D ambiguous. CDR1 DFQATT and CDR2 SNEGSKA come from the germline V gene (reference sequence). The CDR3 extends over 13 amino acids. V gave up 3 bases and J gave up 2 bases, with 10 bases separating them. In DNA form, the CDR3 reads TGCAGTGCTAGTGCCCAGGTCAACACTGAAGCTTTCTTT. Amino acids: CSASAQVNTEAFF.

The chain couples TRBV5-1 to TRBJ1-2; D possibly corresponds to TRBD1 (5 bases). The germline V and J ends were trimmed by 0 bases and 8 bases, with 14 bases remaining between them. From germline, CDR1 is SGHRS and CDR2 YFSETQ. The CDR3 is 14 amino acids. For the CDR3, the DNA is TGCGCCAGCAGCTTGGCGGGACCAAGTTTCGGCTACACCTTC. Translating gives CASSLAGPSFGYTF.

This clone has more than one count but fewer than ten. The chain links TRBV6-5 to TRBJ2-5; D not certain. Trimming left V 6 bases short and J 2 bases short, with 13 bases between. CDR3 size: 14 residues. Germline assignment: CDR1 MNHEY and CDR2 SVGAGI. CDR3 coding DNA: TGTGCCAGCAGCCGCACGCGCGAGCAAGAGACCCAGTACTTC. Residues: CASSRTREQETQYF.

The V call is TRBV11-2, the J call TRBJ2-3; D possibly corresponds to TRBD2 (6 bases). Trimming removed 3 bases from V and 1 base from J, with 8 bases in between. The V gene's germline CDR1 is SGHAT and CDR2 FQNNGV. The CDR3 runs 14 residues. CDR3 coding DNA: TGTGCCAGCAGCTTGTGGGGGGGCACAGATACGCAGTATTTT. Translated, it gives CASSLWGGTDTQYF.

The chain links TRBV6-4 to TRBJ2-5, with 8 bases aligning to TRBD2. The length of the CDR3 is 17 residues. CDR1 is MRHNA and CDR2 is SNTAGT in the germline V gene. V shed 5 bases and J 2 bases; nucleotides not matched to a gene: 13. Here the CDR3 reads CASSTPRAGAKQETQYF. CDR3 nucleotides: TGTGCCAGCAGTACACCTCGAGCGGGGGCCAAACAAGAGACCCAGTACTTC.

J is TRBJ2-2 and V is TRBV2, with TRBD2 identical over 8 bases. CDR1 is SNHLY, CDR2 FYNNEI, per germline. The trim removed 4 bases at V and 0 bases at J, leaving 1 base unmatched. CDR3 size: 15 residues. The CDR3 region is CASSGSGTNTGELFF. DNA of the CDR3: TGTGCCAGCAGTGGTAGCGGGACGAACACCGGGGAGCTGTTTTTT. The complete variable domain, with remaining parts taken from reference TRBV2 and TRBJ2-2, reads EPEVTQTPSHQVTQMGQEVILRCVPISNHLYFYWYRQILGQKVEFLVSFYNNEISEKSEIFDDQFSVERPDGSNFTLKIRSTKLEDSAMYFCASSGSGTNTGELFFGEGSRLTVL.

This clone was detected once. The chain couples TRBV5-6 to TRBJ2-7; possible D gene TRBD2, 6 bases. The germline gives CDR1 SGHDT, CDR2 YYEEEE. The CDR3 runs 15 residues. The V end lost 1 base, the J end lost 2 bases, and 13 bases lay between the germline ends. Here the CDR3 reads CASSLNTRGTYEQYF. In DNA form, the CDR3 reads TGTGCCAGCAGCTTGAATACCCGGGGGACCTACGAGCAGTACTTC.

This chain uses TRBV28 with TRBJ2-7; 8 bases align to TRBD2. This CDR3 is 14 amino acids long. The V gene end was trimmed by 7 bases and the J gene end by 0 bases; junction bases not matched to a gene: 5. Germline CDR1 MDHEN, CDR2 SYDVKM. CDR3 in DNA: TGTGCCAGCAACTTAGCGGGGTTCTCCTACGAGCAGTACTTC. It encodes CASNLAGFSYEQYF. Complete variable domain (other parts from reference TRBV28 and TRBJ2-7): DVKVTQSSRYLVKRTGEKVFLECVQDMDHENMFWYRQDPGLGLRLIYFSYDVKMKEKGDIPEGYSVSREKKERFSLILESASTNQTSMYLCASNLAGFSYEQYFGPGTRLTVT.

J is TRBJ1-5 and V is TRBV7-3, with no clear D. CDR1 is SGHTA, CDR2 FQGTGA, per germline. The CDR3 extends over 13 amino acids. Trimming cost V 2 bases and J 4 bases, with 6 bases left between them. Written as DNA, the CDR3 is TGTGCCAGCAGCTTATACCCTAATCAGCCCCAGCATTTT. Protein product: CASSLYPNQPQHF.

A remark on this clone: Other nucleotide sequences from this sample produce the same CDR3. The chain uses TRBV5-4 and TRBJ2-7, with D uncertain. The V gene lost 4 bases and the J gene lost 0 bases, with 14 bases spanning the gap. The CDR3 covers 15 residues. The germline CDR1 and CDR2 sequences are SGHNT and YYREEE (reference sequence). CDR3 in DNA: TGTGCCAGCAGCCGAGGCACGGTGAGCTCCTACGAGCAGTACTTC. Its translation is CASSRGTVSSYEQYF.

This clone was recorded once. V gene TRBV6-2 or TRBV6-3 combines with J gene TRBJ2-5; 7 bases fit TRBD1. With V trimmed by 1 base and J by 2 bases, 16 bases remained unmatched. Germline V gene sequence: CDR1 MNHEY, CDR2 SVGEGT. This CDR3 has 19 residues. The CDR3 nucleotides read TGTGCCAGCAGTTACTACACTAATATGTACCCGGGACAGCAAGAGACCCAGTACTTC. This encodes CASSYYTNMYPGQQETQYF.

CDR3 nucleotides: TGTGCCAGCAGATTAGTGGGAGATACGCAGTATTTT. Its translation: CASRLVGDTQYF. The chain has TRBV5-5 and TRBJ2-3; D gene ambiguous. Trimming shortened V by 5 bases and J by 5 bases, and 9 bases separated the two germline ends. The CDR3 covers 12 residues. Germline loops: CDR1 SGHKS, CDR2 YYEKEE (reference sequence).

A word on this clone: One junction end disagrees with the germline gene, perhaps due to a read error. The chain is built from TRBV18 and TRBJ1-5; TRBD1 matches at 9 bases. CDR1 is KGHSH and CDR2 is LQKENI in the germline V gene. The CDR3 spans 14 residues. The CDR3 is CASSPQGADQPQHF. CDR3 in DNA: TGTGCCAGCTCTCCACAGGGGGCGGATCAGCCCCAGCATTTT.

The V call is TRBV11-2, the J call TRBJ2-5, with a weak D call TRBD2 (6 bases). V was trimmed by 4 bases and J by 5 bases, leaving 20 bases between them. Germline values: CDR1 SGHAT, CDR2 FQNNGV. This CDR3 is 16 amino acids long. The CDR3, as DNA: TGTGCCAGCAGCTCAAGACTAGTTGGTCCCGATGAGACCCAGTACTTC. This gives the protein CASSSRLVGPDETQYF. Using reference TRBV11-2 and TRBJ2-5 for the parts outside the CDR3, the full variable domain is EAGVAQSPRYKIIEKRQSVAFWCNPISGHATLYWYQQILGQGPKLLIQFQNNGVVDDSQLPKDRFSAERLKGVDSTLKIQPAKLEDSAVYLCASSSRLVGPDETQYFGPGTRLLVL.